This T cell receptor (beta chain) originates from a study of cytomegalovirus exposure and HLA in healthy donors. This cohort consisted of healthy bone marrow donors. The PCR ran on 60 Vbeta and 13 Jbeta primers. Here immunoSEQ multiplex PCR was the method, and the copy in TCRdb shows in-frame clones only, minus some. Of approximately 100,000 clones in the sample, 70% to 80% are singletons; the top ten hold roughly 12%. Trimming removed 2 bases at V and 6 bases at J, with 16 bases between. In germline, CDR1 is SGHAT, CDR2 FQNNGV. This CDR3 has 15 amino acids. The rearrangement links TRBV11-2 to TRBJ1-2; possibly TRBD1 for D (5 bases). The sample comprised PBMCs. This TCR came from a middle-aged woman in good health and CMV-seropositive. In nucleotides, the CDR3 is TGTGCCAGCAGCTTAATCGACGCAACAGGCGATGGCTACACCTTC. This codes for CASSLIDATGDGYTF.